These 12 T cell receptor beta chains were all obtained from the same sample, sequenced in a study of blood T cell repertoires in COVID-19. Some clones are missing from TCRdb's copy, which holds only in-frame ones; the method was immunoSEQ multiplex PCR. The profile shows about 140,000 clones, approximately 86% of them singletons. Sample: peripheral blood. The receptors here all came from a human donor in a cohort sampled during active COVID-19.

The chain employs TRBV19 and TRBJ2-4; 7 positions agree with TRBD1. This CDR3 contains 15 residues. V was pared by 6 bases and J by 3 bases, with 8 bases of the junction left unmatched. From germline, CDR1 is LNHDA and CDR2 SQIVND (reference sequence). CDR3 amino acids: CASSRQGVNKNIQYF. CDR3 bases: TGTGCCAGTAGCCGACAGGGAGTAAACAAAAACATTCAGTACTTC.

The rearrangement joins TRBV30 to TRBJ1-3; maybe TRBD1 (6 bases). Deletions cut 7 bases from V and 1 base from J, with 11 bases between. There are 13 residues in the CDR3. CDR1 and CDR2 (germline): GTSNPN, SVGIG (reference sequence). The CDR3 loop is CAFTGSSGNTIYF. CDR3 nucleotide sequence: TGTGCCTTCACAGGGTCGTCTGGAAACACCATATATTTT. The full variable domain, completed using reference TRBV30 and TRBJ1-3, is SQTIHQWPATLVQPVGSPLSLECTVEGTSNPNLYWYRQAAGRGLQLLFYSVGIGQISSEVPQNLSASRPQDRQFILSSKKLLLSDSGFYLCAFTGSSGNTIYFGEGSWLTVV.

This rearrangement joins TRBV5-1 to TRBJ2-4; D is possibly TRBD2 (6 bases). The V gene's germline CDR1 is SGHRS and CDR2 YFSETQ. V shed 4 bases and J shed 9 bases, with 23 bases lying between them. CDR3 length equals 16 residues. CDR3 residues: CASSLLMTRRGGIQYF. The CDR3 DNA sequence: TGCGCCAGCAGCCTACTAATGACTAGGAGGGGAGGCATTCAGTACTTC. Full variable domain (rest looked up from reference TRBV5-1 and TRBJ2-4): KAGVTQTPRYLIKTRGQQVTLSCSPISGHRSVSWYQQTPGQGLQFLFEYFSETQRNKGNFPGRFSGRQFSNSRSEMNVSTLELGDSALYLCASSLLMTRRGGIQYFGAGTRLSVL.

This chain uses TRBV7-9 with TRBJ2-1, with unresolved D. CDR1 is SEHNR, CDR2 FQNEAQ, per germline (reference sequence). The ends were cut back, 5 bases at V and 9 bases at J, with 11 bases in the middle. The CDR3 totals 12 residues. CDR3 sequence (DNA): TGTGCCAGCAGCATTAGCATACCTGAGCAGTTCTTC. Translating it yields CASSISIPEQFF.

This chain joins TRBV11-2 and TRBJ2-5, with D tentatively TRBD2 (5 bases). Germline V gene lookup returns CDR1 SGHAT and CDR2 FQNNGV. CDR3 length equals 15 residues. V was cut by 1 base and J by 2 bases, with 11 bases left in between. The CDR3 protein is CASSLASDYQETQYF. CDR3 nucleotides: TGTGCCAGCAGCTTAGCATCCGACTATCAAGAGACCCAGTACTTC.

This clone was detected only once. The chain employs TRBV2 and TRBJ2-7; weak D call: TRBD1 (5 bases). CDR1 SNHLY and CDR2 FYNNEI come from the germline V gene. The CDR3 extends over 13 amino acids. With 7 bases removed from V and 5 bases from J, the gap between germline ends came to 15 bases. The CDR3 is CASTYLLGDEQYF. CDR3 coding DNA: TGTGCCAGCACCTATCTTTTAGGGGACGAGCAGTACTTC. Using reference TRBV2 and TRBJ2-7 for the parts outside the CDR3, the full variable domain is EPEVTQTPSHQVTQMGQEVILRCVPISNHLYFYWYRQILGQKVEFLVSFYNNEISEKSEIFDDQFSVERPDGSNFTLKIRSTKLEDSAMYFCASTYLLGDEQYFGPGTRLTVT.

The chain recombines TRBV5-1 with TRBJ2-3; 7 bases match TRBD2. V lost 0 bases and J lost 8; bases outside the gene matches: 6. CDR3 length: 14 amino acids. Germline CDR1 reads SGHRS; CDR2 reads YFSETQ. The chain's CDR3 is CASSLGAGAPTQYF. CDR3 nucleotides: TGCGCCAGCAGCTTGGGTGCGGGAGCCCCTACGCAGTATTTT.

The V call is TRBV18, the J call TRBJ2-5; tentative D call: TRBD1 (5 bases). Deletions cut 3 bases from V and 2 bases from J, with 7 bases between. The CDR3 spans 13 residues. Germline V gene sequence: CDR1 KGHSH, CDR2 LQKENI. The CDR3 nucleotides read TGTGCCAGCTCACCCCGACAGCAAGAGACCCAGTACTTC. This translates into CASSPRQQETQYF.

This clone was seen just once. The V call is TRBV6-5, the J call TRBJ1-3; tentatively, D is TRBD1 (5 bases). Germline CDR1 reads MNHEY; CDR2 reads SVGAGI. Between the trimmed V and J ends, which lost 4 bases and 3 bases, there was a span of 16 bases. The CDR3 consists of 16 residues. CDR3 sequence: CASSSLPGPIGNTIYF. As DNA, the CDR3 is TGTGCCAGCAGTTCCCTCCCAGGGCCTATTGGAAACACCATATATTTT.

V usage is TRBV6-6 and J usage is TRBJ1-3; 8 bases agree with TRBD1. Per the germline V gene, CDR1 is MNHNY and CDR2 is SVGAGI (reference sequence). The trim removed 5 bases at V and 0 bases at J, leaving 9 bases unmatched. CDR3 length equals 17 residues. In nucleotides, the CDR3 is TGTGCCAGCAGTCAGACAGGGGCCCTAGGCTCTGGAAACACCATATATTTT. It translates to CASSQTGALGSGNTIYF.

This clone was seen at least ten times. This chain uses TRBV10-3 with TRBJ2-1, with D maybe TRBD2 (6 bases). The CDR3 covers 15 residues. The ends were cut back, 6 bases at V and 6 bases at J, with 18 bases in the middle. The germline CDR1 and CDR2 sequences are ENHRY and SYGVKD. This chain's CDR3 is CAIRPGRDSINEQFF. The CDR3 bases are TGTGCCATCAGACCTGGCCGGGACTCGATCAATGAGCAGTTCTTC.

This chain links TRBV7-2 with TRBJ2-1; TRBD2 matches 7 bases. The CDR3 runs 16 residues. The trim removed 0 bases at V and 0 bases at J, leaving 2 bases unmatched. CDR1 is SGHTA and CDR2 is FQGNSA in the germline V gene. The chain's CDR3 is CASSLAGGGSYNEQFF. For the CDR3, the DNA is TGTGCCAGCAGCTTAGCGGGCGGGGGCTCCTACAATGAGCAGTTCTTC. The whole variable domain, filled in from reference TRBV7-2 and TRBJ2-1, reads GAGVSQSPSNKVTEKGKDVELRCDPISGHTALYWYRQSLGQGLEFLIYFQGNSAPDKSGLPSDRFSAERTGGSVSTLTIQRTQQEDSAVYLCASSLAGGGSYNEQFFGPGTRLTVL.